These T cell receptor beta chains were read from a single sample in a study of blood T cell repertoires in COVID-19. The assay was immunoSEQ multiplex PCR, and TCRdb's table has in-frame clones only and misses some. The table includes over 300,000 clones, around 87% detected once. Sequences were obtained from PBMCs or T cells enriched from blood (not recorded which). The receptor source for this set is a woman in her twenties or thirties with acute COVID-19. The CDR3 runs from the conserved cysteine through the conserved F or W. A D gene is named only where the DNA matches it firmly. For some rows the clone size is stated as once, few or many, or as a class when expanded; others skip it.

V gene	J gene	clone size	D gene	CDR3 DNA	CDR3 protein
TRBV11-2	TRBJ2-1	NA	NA	TGTGCCAGCAGGCTTACCCGCCTCGCGGCCCATAACTACAATGAGCAGTTCTTC	CASRLTRLAAHNYNEQFF
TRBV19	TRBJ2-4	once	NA	TGTGCCAGTAGAAATCTCGACAGGGAGGACAAAAACATTCAGTACTTC	CASRNLDREDKNIQYF
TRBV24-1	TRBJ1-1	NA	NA	TGTGCCACCAGTGAAAGGGGCGCTGACACTGAAGCTTTCTTT	CATSERGADTEAFF
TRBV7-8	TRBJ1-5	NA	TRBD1	TGTGCCAGCAGCTCGTTTGGGACAGGGATTCAGCCCCAGCATTTT	CASSSFGTGIQPQHF
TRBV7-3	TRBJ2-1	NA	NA	TGTGCCAGCAGCCCCACCCCTACAGGGTCCTACAATGAGCAGTTCTTC	CASSPTPTGSYNEQFF
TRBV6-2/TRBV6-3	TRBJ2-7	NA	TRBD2	TGTGCCAGCAGTTACACTAGCGGGGGGGCCACCTACGAGCAGTACTTC	CASSYTSGGATYEQYF
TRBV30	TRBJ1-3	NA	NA	TGTGCCTGGAGGTATCTACAGTTGGACACCATATATTTT	CAWRYLQLDTIYF
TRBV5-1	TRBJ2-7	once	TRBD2	TGCGCCAGCAGCTTGGAGACTAGCGGGGAGCAGTACTTC	CASSLETSGEQYF
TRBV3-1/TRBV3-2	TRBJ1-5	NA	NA	TGTGCCAGCAGCCAAGAGGGGCCGGGAGGGAAGCCCCAGCATTTT	CASSQEGPGGKPQHF
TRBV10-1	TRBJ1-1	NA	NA	TGCGCCAGCAGTGACCTTCGTAGTTCGGGGGGAACTGAAGCTTTCTTT	CASSDLRSSGGTEAFF
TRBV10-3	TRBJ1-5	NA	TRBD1	TGTGCCATCAGCCCCGGGACAGGGGGTTGGGGTCAGCCCCAGCATTTT	CAISPGTGGWGQPQHF
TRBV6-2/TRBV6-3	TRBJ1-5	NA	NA	TGTGCCAGCAGTTACGAGGTCAGTCAGCCCCAGCATTTT	CASSYEVSQPQHF
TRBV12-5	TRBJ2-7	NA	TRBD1	TGTGCTAGTGCCGGGACAGGGCTCTACGAGCAGTACTTC	CASAGTGLYEQYF
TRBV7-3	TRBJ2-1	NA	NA	TGTGCCAGCAGCTTACTCAGGGCCTTGTACAATGAGCAGTTCTTC	CASSLLRALYNEQFF
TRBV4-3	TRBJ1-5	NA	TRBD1	TGCGCCAGCAGCCCCGGACAGGGGGATCAGCCCCAGCATTTT	CASSPGQGDQPQHF
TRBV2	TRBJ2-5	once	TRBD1	TGTGCCAGCAGTGATGGGACAGGGGGAGAGACCCAGTACTTC	CASSDGTGGETQYF
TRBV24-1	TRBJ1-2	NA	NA	TGTGCCACCAGTCCGGGGAATGGCTACACCTTC	CATSPGNGYTF
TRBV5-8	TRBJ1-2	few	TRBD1	TGTGCCAGCAGCTTGAGGACAGGACTTAACTATGGCTACACCTTC	CASSLRTGLNYGYTF
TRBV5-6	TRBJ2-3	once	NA	TGTGCCAGCAGCTTGAGTGGAGGGGCCGGAACAGATACGCAGTATTTT	CASSLSGGAGTDTQYF
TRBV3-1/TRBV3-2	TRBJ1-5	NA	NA	TGTGCCAGCAGCCCAGGGGTGGATCAGCCCCAGCATTTT	CASSPGVDQPQHF
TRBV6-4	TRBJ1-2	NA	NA	TGTGCCAGCAGTGATTCTTTGGGGGCTCCCAACTATGGCTACACCTTC	CASSDSLGAPNYGYTF
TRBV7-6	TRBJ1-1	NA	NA	TGTGCCAGCAGCCCGACAGAGCTCTTGGGCACTGAAGCTTTCTTT	CASSPTELLGTEAFF
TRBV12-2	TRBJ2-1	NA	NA	TGTGCAAGTCGCTTAGCCCCTGCCGACAATGAGCCACTCAATGAGCAGTTCTTC	CASRLAPADNEPLNEQFF
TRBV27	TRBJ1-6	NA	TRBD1	TGTGCCAGCAGCAAAAGGGGGCCAGGGCTTAATTCACCCCTCCACTTT	CASSKRGPGLNSPLHF
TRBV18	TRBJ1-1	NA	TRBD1	TGTGCCAGCTCACCAGCCGGGACAGTGAACACTGAAGCTTTCTTT	CASSPAGTVNTEAFF
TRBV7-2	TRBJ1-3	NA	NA	TGTGCCAGCAGTTCGGGGTTCTCTGGAAACACCATATATTTT	CASSSGFSGNTIYF
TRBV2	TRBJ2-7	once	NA	TGTGCCAGCAGTGGAGGGGGAGTCCTCAACGAGCAGTACTTC	CASSGGGVLNEQYF
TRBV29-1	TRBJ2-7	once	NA	TGCAGCGTTCGGGACACATCCTACGAGCAGTACTTC	CSVRDTSYEQYF
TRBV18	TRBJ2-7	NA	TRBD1	TGTGCCAGCTCACCTTCTCAGGGGGCGTACTACGAGCAGTACTTC	CASSPSQGAYYEQYF
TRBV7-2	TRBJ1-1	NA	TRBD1	TGTGCCAGCAGCTTAGAAGGTCAGGGGGCGCCGAACACTGAAGCTTTCTTT	CASSLEGQGAPNTEAFF
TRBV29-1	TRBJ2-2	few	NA	TGCAGCGTCCCGGTCCCAGGCACCGGGGAGCTGTTTTTT	CSVPVPGTGELFF